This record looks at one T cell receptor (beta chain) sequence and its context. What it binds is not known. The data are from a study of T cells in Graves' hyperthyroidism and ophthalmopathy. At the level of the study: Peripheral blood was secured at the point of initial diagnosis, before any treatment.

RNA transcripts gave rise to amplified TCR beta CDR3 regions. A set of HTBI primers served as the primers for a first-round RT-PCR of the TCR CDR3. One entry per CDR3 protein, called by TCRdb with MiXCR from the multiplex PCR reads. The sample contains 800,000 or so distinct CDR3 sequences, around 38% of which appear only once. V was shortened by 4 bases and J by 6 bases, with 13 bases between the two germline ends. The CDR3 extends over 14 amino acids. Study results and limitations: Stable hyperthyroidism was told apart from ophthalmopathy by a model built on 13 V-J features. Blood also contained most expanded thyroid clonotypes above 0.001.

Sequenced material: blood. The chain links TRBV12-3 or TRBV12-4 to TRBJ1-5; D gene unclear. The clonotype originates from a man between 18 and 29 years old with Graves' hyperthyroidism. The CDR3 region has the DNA TGTGCCAGCAGTTCGTCCCTGGGGAGTCAGCCCCAGCATTTT. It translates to CASSSSLGSQPQHF.